These 27 T cell receptor beta chains were all obtained from the same sample, sequenced in a study of OX40 agonist ivuxolimab in advanced cancers. Clones were read by immunoSEQ multiplex PCR, and TCRdb kept only the in-frame ones, dropping some. The sample has about 13,000 clones, over 75% seen once; the top ten hold nearly 25%. The sample here was CD4+ or CD8+ T cells sorted from blood, taken in a trial of the OX40 agonist ivuxolimab. The source is an adult with an advanced solid tumor such as melanoma, head and neck, liver or kidney cancer.

This clone was seen more than once but under ten times. The chain carries TRBV4-1 and TRBJ2-7; D not resolved. The CDR3 totals 16 residues. Germline loops: CDR1 MGHRA, CDR2 YSYEKL. The V end lost 0 bases, the J end lost 2 bases, and 14 bases lay between the germline ends. CDR3 bases: TGCGCCAGCAGCCAAGAGTCATTGGCGCTAACCTACGAGCAGTACTTC. Translated, it gives CASSQESLALTYEQYF.

The rearrangement links TRBV7-9 to TRBJ1-4; D remains ambiguous. Germline assignment: CDR1 SEHNR and CDR2 FQNEAQ (reference sequence). V shed 4 bases and J shed 8 bases, with 8 bases lying between them. The CDR3 is 12 residues long. Here the CDR3 DNA reads TGTGCCAGCAGCTCCCTTCCCGAAAAACTGTTTTTT. Amino acids: CASSSLPEKLFF.

The V gene is TRBV6-5, the J gene TRBJ2-7, with 10 nucleotides matching TRBD1. The CDR3 is 15 amino acids. Germline-derived CDR1 and CDR2 are MNHEY and SVGAGI. With V trimmed by 0 bases and J by 3 bases, 2 bases remained unmatched. CDR3 in amino acids: CASSYSGTGVYEQYF. The CDR3 DNA sequence: TGTGCCAGCAGTTACTCCGGGACAGGGGTCTACGAGCAGTACTTC.

The rearrangement joins TRBV11-2 to TRBJ2-7, with 13 bases matching TRBD2. This CDR3 contains 17 residues. Germline lookup yields CDR1 SGHAT and CDR2 FQNNGV. Losses at the gene ends were 5 bases for V and 4 bases for J; bases not matched to a gene: 11. CDR3 protein: CASSLGLAGAGGYEQYF. In nucleotides, the CDR3 is TGTGCCAGCAGCCTTGGACTAGCGGGAGCCGGTGGATACGAGCAGTACTTC.

This clone has just one count. The chain combines TRBV6-1 with TRBJ1-1, with D possibly matching TRBD1 (5 bases). This CDR3 contains 15 residues. Germline V gene sequence: CDR1 MNHNS, CDR2 SASEGT. Trimming removed 4 bases from V and 1 base from J, with 13 bases in between. The CDR3 here is CASSGRNRGNTEAFF. The CDR3 nucleotides read TGTGCCAGCAGTGGACGGAATAGGGGGAACACTGAAGCTTTCTTT.

This chain uses TRBV5-8 with TRBJ1-2; D is unclear. The ends were cut back, 5 bases at V and 9 bases at J, with 20 bases in the middle. The CDR3 sequence is 14 residues long. Per the germline V gene, CDR1 is SGHTS and CDR2 is YDEGEE. The CDR3 loop is CASSPGPAELRYTF. Here the CDR3 DNA reads TGTGCCAGCAGTCCAGGACCCGCGGAGTTGCGCTACACCTTC.

V and J are TRBV29-1 and TRBJ2-3; D is unclear. This CDR3 spans 13 amino acids. CDR1 is SQVTM, CDR2 ANQGSEA, per germline. V was trimmed by 0 bases and J by 2 bases, leaving 6 bases between them. CDR3 region: CSVEEADTDTQYF. The CDR3 region has the DNA TGCAGCGTTGAAGAAGCAGACACAGATACGCAGTATTTT.

The chain links TRBV21-1 to TRBJ2-7. TRBV21-1 constitutes a pseudogene. The CDR3 has 12 amino acids. CDR3 nucleotide sequence: TGTGCCAGCAGCCCCCCCGGGCACGAGCAGTACTTC. Its translation: CASSPPGHEQYF.

V and J are TRBV27 and TRBJ2-7; D might be TRBD2 (7 bases). V dropped 7 bases and J dropped 3 bases, with 13 bases sitting between them. This CDR3 has 13 amino acids. Germline V gene sequence: CDR1 MNHEY, CDR2 SMNVEV (reference sequence). The CDR3 region has the DNA TGTGCCAGCAAGGGGGGGGGCCGCTACGAGCAGTACTTC. Its translation is CASKGGGRYEQYF.

V is TRBV4-1 and J is TRBJ2-1, with 8 bases identical to TRBD2. The CDR3 contains 16 residues. The V segment lost 0 bases and the J segment 7 bases; nucleotides outside the gene matches: 8. CDR1 and CDR2 (germline): MGHRA, YSYEKL. The CDR3 sequence is CASSQEGAGAINEQFF. The CDR3 DNA follows: TGCGCCAGCAGCCAAGAGGGAGCGGGAGCAATAAATGAGCAGTTCTTC.

In the case of this clone: A read error may explain this, as a much larger clone is one base away. The chain uses TRBV10-3 and TRBJ1-2; 8 bases map to TRBD1. The germline V gene has CDR1 ENHRY and CDR2 SYGVKD. The CDR3 is 14 amino acids. DNA for the CDR3: TGTGCCAGCAGTGAAGGGACAGGCTTCTATGGCTACACCTTC. This gives the protein CASSEGTGFYGYTF.

The J gene is TRBJ2-7, the V gene TRBV6-1; 8 bases agree with TRBD2. This CDR3 has 12 residues. Trimming cost V 6 bases and J 4 bases; bases outside gene matches: 2. Germline-derived CDR1 and CDR2 are MNHNS and SASEGT. The CDR3 loop reads CASRGLVYEQYF. The DNA for the CDR3 is TGTGCCAGCAGGGGACTAGTTTACGAGCAGTACTTC.

The rearrangement joins TRBV7-9 to TRBJ1-1; 7 bases map to TRBD1. The CDR3 length is 13 residues. V trimming: 6 bases; J trimming: 6 bases; junction bases outside the gene matches: 7. Germline V gives CDR1 SEHNR, CDR2 FQNEAQ (reference sequence). DNA for the CDR3: TGTGCCAGCAGAGACGGGACAGTCCCTGAAGCTTTCTTT. Translating it yields CASRDGTVPEAFF.

This chain links TRBV7-6 with TRBJ2-7; D remains unclear. Trimming took off 2 bases at V and 5 bases at J, with 13 bases between the two ends. The germline V gene encodes CDR1 SGHVS and CDR2 FNYEAQ. The CDR3 sequence is 14 residues long. CDR3 amino acids: CASSLNLPFHEQYF. Here the CDR3 DNA reads TGTGCCAGCAGCTTAAACCTCCCGTTCCACGAGCAGTACTTC. Full variable domain (rest looked up from reference TRBV7-6 and TRBJ2-7): GAGVSQSPRYKVTKRGQDVALRCDPISGHVSLYWYRQALGQGPEFLTYFNYEAQQDKSGLPNDRFSAERPEGSISTLTIQRTEQRDSAMYRCASSLNLPFHEQYFGPGTRLTVT.

This clone showed up just a few times. The gene calls are TRBV30 and TRBJ1-1; 11 positions match TRBD1. The CDR3 runs to 15 residues. Germline trimming cut 3 bases from V and 4 bases from J; bases unmatched to any gene: 7. The germline V gene has CDR1 GTSNPN and CDR2 SVGIG (reference sequence). The CDR3: CAWSPGTGGRTEAFF. The DNA of the CDR3 is TGTGCCTGGAGCCCCGGGACAGGGGGTCGCACTGAAGCTTTCTTT.

The V call is TRBV20-1, the J call TRBJ1-2, with no clear D. The CDR3 loop spans 10 amino acids. The germline V gene encodes CDR1 DFQATT and CDR2 SNEGSKA (reference sequence). V gave up 3 bases and J gave up 7 bases, with 6 bases separating them. CDR3: CSASGPGYTF. CDR3 nucleotide sequence: TGCAGTGCTAGCGGTCCTGGCTACACCTTC.

The rearrangement links TRBV6-6 to TRBJ2-5; 9 bases fit TRBD2. The CDR3 covers 14 residues. The junction had 0 bases not matched to a gene; V was cut back by 2 bases and J by 2 bases. Germline V gene data show CDR1 as MNHNY and CDR2 as SVGAGI (reference sequence). CDR3 sequence: CASSYAGGQETQYF. The CDR3 DNA reads TGTGCCAGCAGTTACGCGGGGGGGCAAGAGACCCAGTACTTC.

A remark on this clone: Other nucleotide sequences from this sample produce the same CDR3. The chain employs TRBV28 and TRBJ2-1; D call uncertain. The ends were cut back, 3 bases at V and 6 bases at J, with 6 bases in the middle. CDR1 MDHEN and CDR2 SYDVKM come from the germline V gene. This CDR3 is 12 amino acids long. CDR3 bases: TGTGCCAGCAGTTTTCCTCCCAATGAGCAGTTCTTC. Translated, it gives CASSFPPNEQFF.

The chain recombines TRBV5-1 with TRBJ2-7, with D maybe TRBD1 (5 bases). Trimming pared 1 base from V and 6 bases from J, leaving 5 bases between. Germline V CDR1 and CDR2: SGHRS, YFSETQ. The CDR3 is made up of 11 amino acids. The CDR3 DNA reads as TGCGCCAGCAGCTTGAGGGGCGAGCAGTACTTC. It translates to CASSLRGEQYF.

This clone was seen only once. J is TRBJ1-1 and V is TRBV30; perhaps TRBD1 as D (5 bases). CDR1 and CDR2 (germline): GTSNPN, SVGIG (reference sequence). V lost 2 bases, J lost 1 base, and 8 bases lay in between. The CDR3 totals 13 residues. The CDR3 DNA reads TGTGCCTGGAGTTTACAGGCGAACACTGAAGCTTTCTTT. It specifies CAWSLQANTEAFF.

The rearrangement joins TRBV19 to TRBJ1-1, with D perhaps matching TRBD1 (5 bases). V lost 5 bases and J 6 bases, leaving 13 bases between the germline ends. CDR1 is LNHDA, CDR2 SQIVND, per germline (reference sequence). The CDR3 length is 13 residues. The CDR3 DNA reads TGTGCCAGTAGTGCAGGGTTCGGCGCTGAAGCTTTCTTT. It codes for CASSAGFGAEAFF.

The chain employs TRBV9 and TRBJ2-3, with 12 bases matching TRBD2. V was clipped by 0 bases and J by 5 bases; unmatched bases: 4. CDR1 is SGDLS and CDR2 is YYNGEE in the germline V gene. This CDR3 spans 16 amino acids. The CDR3 coding sequence is TGTGCCAGCAGCGTAGCTAGCGGGAGGGCGGTAGATACGCAGTATTTT. Its translation: CASSVASGRAVDTQYF.

The rearrangement links TRBV11-2 to TRBJ2-7; D is unclear. The CDR3 length is 15 residues. The V and J ends lost 0 bases and 3 bases respectively, with 12 bases between them. Germline V gene lookup returns CDR1 SGHAT and CDR2 FQNNGV. The CDR3 sequence: CASSLDPRTVYEQYF. DNA of the CDR3: TGTGCCAGCAGCTTAGATCCTCGAACAGTCTACGAGCAGTACTTC.

The chain has TRBV28 and TRBJ1-5, with D possibly being TRBD1 (6 bases). V lost 3 bases, J lost 1 base, and 16 bases lay in between. The CDR3 covers 17 residues. Germline CDR1 is MDHEN and CDR2 is SYDVKM. The CDR3 DNA reads TGTGCCAGCAGTTTTGACGAGTGGGGGCGCAGCAATCAGCCCCAGCATTTT. Its translation is CASSFDEWGRSNQPQHF.

The chain recombines TRBV29-1 with TRBJ2-3; D may be TRBD1 (6 bases). This CDR3 has 10 amino acids. Germline-derived CDR1 and CDR2 are SQVTM and ANQGSEA. V was clipped by 6 bases and J by 6 bases, with 7 bases between them. The CDR3 DNA reads TGCAGCGTCCAGGGGGATACGCAGTATTTT. This sequence encodes CSVQGDTQYF.

The chain combines TRBV2 with TRBJ2-5; tentative D call: TRBD2 (6 bases). The V end lost 4 bases, the J end lost 5 bases, and 17 bases lay between the germline ends. CDR3 length: 15 amino acids. CDR1 is SNHLY and CDR2 is FYNNEI in the germline V gene. The CDR3 region is CASSGAGRNLETQYF. As DNA, the CDR3 is TGTGCCAGCAGTGGGGCCGGGAGAAATTTGGAGACCCAGTACTTC. Full variable domain (missing parts from reference TRBV2 and TRBJ2-5): EPEVTQTPSHQVTQMGQEVILRCVPISNHLYFYWYRQILGQKVEFLVSFYNNEISEKSEIFDDQFSVERPDGSNFTLKIRSTKLEDSAMYFCASSGAGRNLETQYFGPGTRLLVL.

This sequence joins TRBV5-4 and TRBJ2-7; D call uncertain. The germline CDR1 and CDR2 sequences are SGHNT and YYREEE (reference sequence). Trimming took off 1 base at V and 3 bases at J, with 8 bases between the two ends. The CDR3 consists of 13 residues. The DNA for the CDR3 is TGTGCCAGCAGCTTGCAGGACGGCTACGAGCAGTACTTC. Encoded protein: CASSLQDGYEQYF.